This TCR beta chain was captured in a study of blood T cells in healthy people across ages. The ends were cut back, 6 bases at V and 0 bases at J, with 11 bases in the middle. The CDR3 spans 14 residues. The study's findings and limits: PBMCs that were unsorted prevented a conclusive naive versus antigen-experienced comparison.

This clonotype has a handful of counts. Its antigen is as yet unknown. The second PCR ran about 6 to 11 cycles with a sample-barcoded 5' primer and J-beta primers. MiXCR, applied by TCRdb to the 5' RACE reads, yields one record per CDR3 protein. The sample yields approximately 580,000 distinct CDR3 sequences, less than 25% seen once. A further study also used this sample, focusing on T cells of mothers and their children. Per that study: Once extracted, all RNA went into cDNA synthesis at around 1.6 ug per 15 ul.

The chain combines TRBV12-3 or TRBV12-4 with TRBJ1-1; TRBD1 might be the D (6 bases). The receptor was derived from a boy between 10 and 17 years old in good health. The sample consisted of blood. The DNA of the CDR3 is TGTGCCAGCAGGTTGGGACACTTGAACACTGAAGCTTTCTTT. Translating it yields CASRLGHLNTEAFF.